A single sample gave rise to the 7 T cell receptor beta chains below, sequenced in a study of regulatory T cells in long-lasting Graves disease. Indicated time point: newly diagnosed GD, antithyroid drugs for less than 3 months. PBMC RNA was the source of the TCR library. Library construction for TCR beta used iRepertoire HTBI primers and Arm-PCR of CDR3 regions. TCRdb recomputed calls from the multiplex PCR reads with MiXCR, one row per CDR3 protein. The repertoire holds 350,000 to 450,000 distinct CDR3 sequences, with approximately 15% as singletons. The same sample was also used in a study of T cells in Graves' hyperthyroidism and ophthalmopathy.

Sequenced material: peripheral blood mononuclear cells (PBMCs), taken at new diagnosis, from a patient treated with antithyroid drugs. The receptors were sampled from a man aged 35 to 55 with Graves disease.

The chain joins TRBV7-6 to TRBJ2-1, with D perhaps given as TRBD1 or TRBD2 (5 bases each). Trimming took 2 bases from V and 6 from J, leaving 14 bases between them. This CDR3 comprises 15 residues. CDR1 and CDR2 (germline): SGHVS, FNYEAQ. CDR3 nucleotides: TGTGCCAGCAGCTTAACCGCAGGGACCAGCAATGAGCAGTTCTTC. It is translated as CASSLTAGTSNEQFF.

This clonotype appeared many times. CDR3 bases: TGCAGCGCTACTACGGGACTAGCGGGGCTGGATACGCAGTATTTT. Encoded protein: CSATTGLAGLDTQYF. This sequence joins TRBV29-1 and TRBJ2-3, with 13 bases matching TRBD2. V shed 7 bases, J shed 6 bases, and the junction held 10 bases outside the gene matches. CDR3 length: 15 amino acids. Germline V gene sequence: CDR1 SQVTM, CDR2 ANQGSEA.

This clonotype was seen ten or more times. This CDR3 is CASRTGTGGRAFF. The CDR3, as DNA: TGTGCCAGCAGGACCGGGACAGGGGGCCGGGCTTTCTTT. This sequence joins TRBV28 and TRBJ1-1; 12 bases map to TRBD1. Germline CDR1 and CDR2: MDHEN and SYDVKM. With 6 bases clipped from V and 11 bases from J, the junction kept 7 bases outside the gene matches. The CDR3 sequence is 13 residues long.

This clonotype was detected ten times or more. CDR3 DNA sequence: TGTGCCAGCAGAGGGGGACACGGTCAGCCCCAGCATTTT. This gives the protein CASRGGHGQPQHF. This chain uses TRBV12-3 or TRBV12-4 with TRBJ1-5; D might be TRBD1 (6 bases). The V end was cut by 6 bases, the J end by 6 bases, with 12 bases between. CDR3 length equals 13 residues.

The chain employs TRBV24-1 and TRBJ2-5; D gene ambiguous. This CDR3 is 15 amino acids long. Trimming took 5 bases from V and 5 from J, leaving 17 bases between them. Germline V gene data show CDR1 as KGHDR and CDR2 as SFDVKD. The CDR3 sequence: CATSATWGSRETQYF. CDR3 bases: TGTGCCACCAGTGCCACTTGGGGTTCGAGGGAGACCCAGTACTTC.

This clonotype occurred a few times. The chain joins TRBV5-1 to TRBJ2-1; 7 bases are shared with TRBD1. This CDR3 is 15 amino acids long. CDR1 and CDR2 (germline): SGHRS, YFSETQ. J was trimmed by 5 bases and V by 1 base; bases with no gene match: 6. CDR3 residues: CASSLFGQAHNEQFF. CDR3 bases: TGCGCCAGCAGCTTGTTTGGACAGGCACACAATGAGCAGTTCTTC.

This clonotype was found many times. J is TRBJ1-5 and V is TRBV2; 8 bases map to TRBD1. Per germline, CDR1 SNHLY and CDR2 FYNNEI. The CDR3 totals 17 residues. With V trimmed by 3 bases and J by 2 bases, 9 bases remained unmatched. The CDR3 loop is CASSDGSGGAGNQPQHF. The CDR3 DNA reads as TGTGCCAGCAGTGACGGGTCAGGGGGCGCTGGCAATCAGCCCCAGCATTTT.